These T cell receptor beta chains were read from a single sample in a study of post-analysis software for immune sequencing data. A single record per CDR3 protein comes from TCRdb applying MiXCR to the PCR reads. The profile shows 750,000 to 950,000 distinct CDR3 sequences, around 42% of them singletons. Source material: blood. Every receptor here comes from a girl aged 5-17 years with multiple sclerosis. The CDR3 runs from the conserved cysteine through the conserved F or W. Fields, in order: V gene, CDR3 protein.

V: TRBV27; CDR3: CASRASGFSYNEQYF
V: TRBV7-2; CDR3: CASSPDADTQYF
V: TRBV6-5; CDR3: CASSYSTTLPNYGYTF
V: TRBV4-1; CDR3: CASSQDNRAGTQYF
V: TRBV12-3/TRBV12-4; CDR3: CASPLGAYEQYF
V: TRBV4-3; CDR3: CASSQGTGGVTDTQYF
V: TRBV6-6; CDR3: CASSHLAGVTDTQYF
V: TRBV6-6; CDR3: CASRGGLPPYEQYF
V: TRBV7-9; CDR3: CASSLNVAGYNEQFF
V: TRBV5-5; CDR3: CASSLPPRESPLHF
V: TRBV11-2; CDR3: CASRHPGPTRGRAQTSYNEQFF
V: TRBV4-1; CDR3: CASSHASGRSYEQYF
V: TRBV13; CDR3: CASSPWGVGQETQYF
V: TRBV7-2; CDR3: CASAHHEDAQYF
V: TRBV12-3/TRBV12-4; CDR3: CASSNRDSTNAQYF
V: TRBV4-1; CDR3: CASSQDQLSGSYNEQFF
V: TRBV10-3; CDR3: CAISESAGSGQPQHF
V: TRBV3-1; CDR3: CASSQDFSSSEQFF
V: TRBV3-1; CDR3: CASSQGGLSYEQYF
V: TRBV20-1; CDR3: CSAVTQGGVETQYF
V: TRBV20-1; CDR3: CSATRPTPSSYNEQFF
V: TRBV20-1; CDR3: CSAHTMERARGEQYF
V: TRBV5-5; CDR3: CASSARVAGANVLTF
V: TRBV6-1; CDR3: CASSEPLTGGSEGLSYNEQFF
V: TRBV6-6; CDR3: CASSYSSETQYF
V: TRBV7-2; CDR3: CASSPQGWGQGKQYF
V: TRBV5-1; CDR3: CASSLDSGPPYSETQFF
V: TRBV12-3/TRBV12-4; CDR3: CASTHSSYNEQFF
V: TRBV7-2; CDR3: CASSLWPPGATNEKLFF
V: TRBV15; CDR3: CATWAGEYSNQPQHF
V: TRBV4-3; CDR3: CASSQDPAGSGANVLTF
V: TRBV5-6; CDR3: CASSLGLAGVRAYEQYF
V: TRBV29-1; CDR3: CSVEDTQDSADTQYF
V: TRBV12-3/TRBV12-4; CDR3: CASSLKPSGANVLTF
V: TRBV13; CDR3: CASSRDAVAEAFF
V: TRBV7-2; CDR3: CAGSFGTAGGNEQFF
V: TRBV29-1; CDR3: CSAVGGRGYEQYF
V: TRBV20-1; CDR3: CSATLGGGAGSPLHF
V: TRBV20-1; CDR3: CSARDPGRPVETQYF
V: TRBV6-2/TRBV6-3; CDR3: CASSSIDRPDYNEQFF
V: TRBV12-3/TRBV12-4; CDR3: CASNILPLGAPRPQETQYF
V: TRBV15; CDR3: CATSRVLSGNYNEQFF
V: TRBV6-5; CDR3: CASSYYGVDYGYTF
V: TRBV10-3; CDR3: CAISEARLEAKQYF
V: TRBV29-1; CDR3: CSAGFGTEAFF
V: TRBV5-1; CDR3: CASSSLDRPTYEQYF
V: TRBV6-1; CDR3: CASSVRIIETQYF
V: TRBV11-3; CDR3: CASSSPDQGPNTEAFF
V: TRBV29-1; CDR3: CSSGEGRAQEQFF
V: TRBV24-1; CDR3: CATSGPSGSYNEQFF
V: TRBV19; CDR3: CASSPRKLIDEKLFF
V: TRBV30; CDR3: CAWSVLRTGSNYGYTF
V: TRBV20-1; CDR3: CSARPNSLGTRAYEQYF
V: TRBV5-5; CDR3: CASSLPDRVSYEQYF
V: TRBV29-1; CDR3: CSARTSGDTQYF